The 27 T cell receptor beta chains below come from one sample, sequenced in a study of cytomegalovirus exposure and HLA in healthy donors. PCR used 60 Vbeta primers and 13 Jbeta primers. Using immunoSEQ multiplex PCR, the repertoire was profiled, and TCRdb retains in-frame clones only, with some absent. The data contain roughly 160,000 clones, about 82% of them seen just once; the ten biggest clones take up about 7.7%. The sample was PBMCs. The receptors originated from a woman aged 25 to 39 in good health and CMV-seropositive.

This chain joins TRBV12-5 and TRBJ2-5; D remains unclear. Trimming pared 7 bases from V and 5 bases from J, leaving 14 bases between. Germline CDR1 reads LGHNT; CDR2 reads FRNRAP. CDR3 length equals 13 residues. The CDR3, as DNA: TGTGCTAGTGCCAAGGAGCTTCGGGAGACCCAGTACTTC. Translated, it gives CASAKELRETQYF.

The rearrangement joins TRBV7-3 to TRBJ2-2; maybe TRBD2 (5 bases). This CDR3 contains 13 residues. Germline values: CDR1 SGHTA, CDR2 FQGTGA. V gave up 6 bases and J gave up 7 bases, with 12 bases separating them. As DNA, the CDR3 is TGTGCCAGCAGGCGAACTAGGGACGGGGAGCTGTTTTTT. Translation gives CASRRTRDGELFF.

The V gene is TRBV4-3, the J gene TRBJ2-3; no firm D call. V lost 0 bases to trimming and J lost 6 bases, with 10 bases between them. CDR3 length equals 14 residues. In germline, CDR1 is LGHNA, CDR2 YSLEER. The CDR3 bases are TGCGCCAGCAGCCAAGATCGCAGTTGGGATACGCAGTATTTT. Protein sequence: CASSQDRSWDTQYF.

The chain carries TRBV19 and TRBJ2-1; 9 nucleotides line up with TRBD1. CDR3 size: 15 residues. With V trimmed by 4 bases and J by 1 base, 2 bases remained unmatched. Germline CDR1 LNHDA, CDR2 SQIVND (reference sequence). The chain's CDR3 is CASSKTGGSYNEQFF. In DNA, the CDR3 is TGTGCCAGTAGTAAGACAGGGGGTTCCTACAATGAGCAGTTCTTC.

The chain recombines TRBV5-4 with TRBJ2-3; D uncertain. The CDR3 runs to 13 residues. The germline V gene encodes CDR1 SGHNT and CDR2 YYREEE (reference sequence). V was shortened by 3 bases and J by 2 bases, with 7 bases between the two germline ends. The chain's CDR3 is CASSSGFTDTQYF. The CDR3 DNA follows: TGTGCCAGCAGCTCCGGGTTCACAGATACGCAGTATTTT.

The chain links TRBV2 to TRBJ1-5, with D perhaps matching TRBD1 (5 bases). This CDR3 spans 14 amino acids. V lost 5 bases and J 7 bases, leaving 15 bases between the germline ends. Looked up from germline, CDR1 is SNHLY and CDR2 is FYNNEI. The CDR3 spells CASSPLGVGQPQHF. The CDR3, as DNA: TGTGCCAGCAGTCCCCTAGGGGTAGGGCAGCCCCAGCATTTT.

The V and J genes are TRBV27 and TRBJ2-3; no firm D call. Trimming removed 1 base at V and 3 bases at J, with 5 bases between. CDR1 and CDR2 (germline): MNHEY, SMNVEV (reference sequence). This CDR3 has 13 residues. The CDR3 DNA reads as TGTGCCAGCAGTTTATTAGAAACAGATACGCAGTATTTT. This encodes CASSLLETDTQYF.

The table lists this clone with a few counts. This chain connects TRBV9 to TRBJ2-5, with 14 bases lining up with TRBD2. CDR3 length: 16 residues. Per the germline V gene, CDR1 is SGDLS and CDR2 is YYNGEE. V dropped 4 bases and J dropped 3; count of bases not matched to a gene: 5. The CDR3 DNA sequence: TGTGCCAGCAGCTCCCGACTAGCGGGGGGGAAAGAGACCCAGTACTTC. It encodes CASSSRLAGGKETQYF.

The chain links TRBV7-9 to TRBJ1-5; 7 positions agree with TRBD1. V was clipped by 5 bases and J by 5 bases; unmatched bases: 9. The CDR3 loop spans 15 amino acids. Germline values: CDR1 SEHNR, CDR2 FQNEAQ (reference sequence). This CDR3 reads CASSQAGTADQPQHF. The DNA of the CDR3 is TGTGCCAGCAGCCAAGCCGGGACAGCGGATCAGCCCCAGCATTTT.

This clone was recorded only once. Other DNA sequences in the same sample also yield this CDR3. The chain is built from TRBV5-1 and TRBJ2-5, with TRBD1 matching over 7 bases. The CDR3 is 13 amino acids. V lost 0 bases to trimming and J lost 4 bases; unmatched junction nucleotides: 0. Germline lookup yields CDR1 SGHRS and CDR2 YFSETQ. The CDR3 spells CASSLGQGETQYF. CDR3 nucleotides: TGCGCCAGCAGCTTGGGACAGGGAGAGACCCAGTACTTC.

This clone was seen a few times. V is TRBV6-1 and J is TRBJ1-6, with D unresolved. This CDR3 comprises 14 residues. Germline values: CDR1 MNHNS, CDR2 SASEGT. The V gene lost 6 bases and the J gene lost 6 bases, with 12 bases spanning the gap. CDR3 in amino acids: CASRRVALNSPLHF. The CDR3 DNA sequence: TGTGCCAGCAGGCGGGTAGCCCTTAATTCACCCCTCCACTTT.

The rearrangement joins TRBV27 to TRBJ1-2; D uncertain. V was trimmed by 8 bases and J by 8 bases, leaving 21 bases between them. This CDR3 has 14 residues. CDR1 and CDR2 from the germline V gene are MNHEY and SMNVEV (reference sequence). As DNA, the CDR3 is TGTGCCAGCGGAGACTTCGGCGGCGCCCGGGGCTACACCTTC. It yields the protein CASGDFGGARGYTF.

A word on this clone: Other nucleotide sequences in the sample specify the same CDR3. The CDR3 DNA sequence: TGTGCCAGCAGCCTCGACAGGAACACTGAAGCTTTCTTT. Translated, it gives CASSLDRNTEAFF. This sequence joins TRBV7-7 and TRBJ1-1, with TRBD1 as a possible D gene (5 bases). Germline V gene data show CDR1 as SSHAT and CDR2 as FNYEAQ (reference sequence). The CDR3 consists of 13 residues. V dropped 5 bases and J dropped 1 base, with 8 bases sitting between them.

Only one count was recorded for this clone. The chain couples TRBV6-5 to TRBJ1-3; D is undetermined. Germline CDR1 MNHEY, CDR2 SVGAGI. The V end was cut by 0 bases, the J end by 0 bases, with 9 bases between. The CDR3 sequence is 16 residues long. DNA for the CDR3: TGTGCCAGCAGTTACTCCGGCACTAGCTCTGGAAACACCATATATTTT. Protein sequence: CASSYSGTSSGNTIYF.

CDR3 bases: TGTGCCAGCAGCTTAGATCAGGGGGGTTACTACGAGCAGTACTTC. This sequence encodes CASSLDQGGYYEQYF. V is TRBV7-2 and J is TRBJ2-7; D is possibly TRBD1 (7 bases). The V end was cut by 1 base, the J end by 3 bases, with 13 bases between. CDR3 size: 15 residues. Germline V gives CDR1 SGHTA, CDR2 FQGNSA.

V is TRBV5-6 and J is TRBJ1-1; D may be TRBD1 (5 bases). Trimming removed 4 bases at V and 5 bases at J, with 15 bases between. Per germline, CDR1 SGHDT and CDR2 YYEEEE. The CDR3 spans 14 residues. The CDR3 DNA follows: TGTGCCAGCAGCCTCGTGGGGGGGAAAACTGAAGCTTTCTTT. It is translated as CASSLVGGKTEAFF.

CDR3 sequence: CASSLLVQTIYEQYF. The CDR3, as DNA: TGTGCCAGCAGCTTGTTAGTACAGACAATCTACGAGCAGTACTTC. The chain has TRBV5-5 and TRBJ2-7; D ambiguous. The CDR3 totals 15 residues. Deletions cut 1 base from V and 3 bases from J, with 14 bases between. The germline V gene has CDR1 SGHKS and CDR2 YYEKEE (reference sequence).

The CDR3 bases are TGTGCCAGCAGCGGAACAGGGGGCGCTTGGGAAAAACTGTTTTTT. It specifies CASSGTGGAWEKLFF. V usage is TRBV5-6 and J usage is TRBJ1-4, with 9 bases lining up with TRBD1. V dropped 4 bases and J dropped 8; count of bases not matched to a gene: 9. CDR1 is SGHDT, CDR2 YYEEEE, per germline. The CDR3 extends over 15 amino acids.

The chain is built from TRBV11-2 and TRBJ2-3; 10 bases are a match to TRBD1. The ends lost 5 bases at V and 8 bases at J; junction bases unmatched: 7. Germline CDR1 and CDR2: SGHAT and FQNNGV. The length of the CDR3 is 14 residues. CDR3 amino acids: CASSDSGQGSTQYF. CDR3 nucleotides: TGTGCCAGCAGCGATTCGGGACAGGGGAGTACGCAGTATTTT.

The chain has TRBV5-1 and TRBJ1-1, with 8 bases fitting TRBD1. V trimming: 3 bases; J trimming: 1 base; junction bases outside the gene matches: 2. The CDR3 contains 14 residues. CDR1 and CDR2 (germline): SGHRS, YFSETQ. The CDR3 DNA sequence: TGCGCCAGCAGCTACAGGGGGGAGAACACTGAAGCTTTCTTT. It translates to CASSYRGENTEAFF. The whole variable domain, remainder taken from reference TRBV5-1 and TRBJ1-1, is KAGVTQTPRYLIKTRGQQVTLSCSPISGHRSVSWYQQTPGQGLQFLFEYFSETQRNKGNFPGRFSGRQFSNSRSEMNVSTLELGDSALYLCASSYRGENTEAFFGQGTRLTVV.

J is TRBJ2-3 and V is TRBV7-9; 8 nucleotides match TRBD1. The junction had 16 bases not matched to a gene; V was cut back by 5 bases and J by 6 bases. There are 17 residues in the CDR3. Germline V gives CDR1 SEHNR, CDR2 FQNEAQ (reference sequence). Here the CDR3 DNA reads TGTGCCAGCAGCCCTATCAACAGGGGGTTGGGGTCGGATACGCAGTATTTT. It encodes CASSPINRGLGSDTQYF. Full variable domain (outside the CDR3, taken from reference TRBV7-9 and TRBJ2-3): DTGVSQNPRHKITKRGQNVTFRCDPISEHNRLYWYRQTLGQGPEFLTYFQNEAQLEKSRLLSDRFSAERPKGSFSTLEIQRTEQGDSAMYLCASSPINRGLGSDTQYFGPGTRLTVL.

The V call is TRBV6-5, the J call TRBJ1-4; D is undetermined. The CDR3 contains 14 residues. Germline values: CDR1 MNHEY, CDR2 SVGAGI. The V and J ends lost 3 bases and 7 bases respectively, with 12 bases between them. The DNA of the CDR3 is TGTGCCAGCAGTTATTCGACTGTCGGTGAAAAACTGTTTTTT. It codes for CASSYSTVGEKLFF.

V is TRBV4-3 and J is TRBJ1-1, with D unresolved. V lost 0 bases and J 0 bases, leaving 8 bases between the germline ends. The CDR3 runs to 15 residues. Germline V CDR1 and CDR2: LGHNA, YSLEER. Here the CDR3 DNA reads TGCGCCAGCAGCCAAGATAGCCATATGAACACTGAAGCTTTCTTT. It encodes CASSQDSHMNTEAFF.

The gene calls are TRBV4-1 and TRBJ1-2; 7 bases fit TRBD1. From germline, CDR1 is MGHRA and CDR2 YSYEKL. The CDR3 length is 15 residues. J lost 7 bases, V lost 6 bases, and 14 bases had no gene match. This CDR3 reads CASSLMAPGGSGYTF. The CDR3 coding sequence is TGCGCCAGCAGTCTGATGGCCCCAGGGGGATCTGGCTACACCTTC.

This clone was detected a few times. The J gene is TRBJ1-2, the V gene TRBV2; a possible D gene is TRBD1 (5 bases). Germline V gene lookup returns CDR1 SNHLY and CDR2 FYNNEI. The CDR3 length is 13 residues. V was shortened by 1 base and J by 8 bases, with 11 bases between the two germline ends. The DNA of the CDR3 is TGTGCCAGCAGTGAAGTAGTGGGGCGAGGCTACACCTTC. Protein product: CASSEVVGRGYTF.

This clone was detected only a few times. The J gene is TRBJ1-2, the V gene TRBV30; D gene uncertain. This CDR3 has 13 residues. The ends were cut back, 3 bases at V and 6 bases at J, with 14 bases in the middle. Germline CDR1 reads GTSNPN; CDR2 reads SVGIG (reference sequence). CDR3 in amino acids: CAWRIAGYHGYTF. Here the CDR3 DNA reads TGTGCCTGGAGAATCGCAGGCTACCATGGCTACACCTTC.

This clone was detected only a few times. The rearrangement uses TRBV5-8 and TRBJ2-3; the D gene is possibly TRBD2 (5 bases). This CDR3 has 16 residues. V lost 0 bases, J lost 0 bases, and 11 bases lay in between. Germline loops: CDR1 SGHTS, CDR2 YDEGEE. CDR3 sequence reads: CASSLARGASTDTQYF. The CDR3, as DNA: TGTGCCAGCAGCTTGGCCCGGGGAGCTAGCACAGATACGCAGTATTTT.